This T cell receptor beta chain was identified in a study of shared clonotypes between healthy human individuals. Germline V gene sequence: CDR1 SGHRS, CDR2 YFSETQ. The CDR3 is 15 amino acids. Trimming shortened V by 3 bases and J by 5 bases, and 17 bases separated the two germline ends. CD45RO negativity and positive selection for CCR7 defined naive CD8 cells, a population that excluded terminally differentiated effector memory CD45RA+ cells. As processed by the authors: Filtering differed, since immunoSEQ gave only junction sequences and no quality scores. Clones were read by immunoSEQ multiplex PCR, and TCRdb kept only the in-frame ones, dropping some. V and J calls and clone size come straight from that table; D and trimming were deduced from the DNA. This repertoire shows some 580,000 clones, about 98% found once; its top ten account for approximately 0.33%.

Sequencing used naive CD8+ T cells sorted from blood. The sequence was collected from a man under 40 in good health. The chain combines TRBV5-1 with TRBJ2-5; D might be TRBD2 (7 bases). This CDR3 reads CASSYTGGLGETQYF. The CDR3 coding sequence is TGCGCCAGCAGCTACACCGGGGGGCTAGGTGAGACCCAGTACTTC.